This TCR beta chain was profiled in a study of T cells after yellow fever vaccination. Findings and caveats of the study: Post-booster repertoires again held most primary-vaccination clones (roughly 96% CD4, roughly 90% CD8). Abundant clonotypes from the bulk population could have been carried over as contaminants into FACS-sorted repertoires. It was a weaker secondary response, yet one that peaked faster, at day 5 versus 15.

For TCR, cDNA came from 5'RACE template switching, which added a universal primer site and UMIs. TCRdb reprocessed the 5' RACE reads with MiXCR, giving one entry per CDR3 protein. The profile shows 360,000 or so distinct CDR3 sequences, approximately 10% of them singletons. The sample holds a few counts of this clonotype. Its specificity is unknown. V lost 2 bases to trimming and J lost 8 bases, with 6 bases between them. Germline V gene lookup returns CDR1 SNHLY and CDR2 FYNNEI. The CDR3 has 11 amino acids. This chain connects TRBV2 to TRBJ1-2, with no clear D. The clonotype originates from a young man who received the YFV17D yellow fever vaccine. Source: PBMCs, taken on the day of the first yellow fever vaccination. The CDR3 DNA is TGTGCCAGCAGTGAATTGGAGGGCTACACCTTC. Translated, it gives CASSELEGYTF.